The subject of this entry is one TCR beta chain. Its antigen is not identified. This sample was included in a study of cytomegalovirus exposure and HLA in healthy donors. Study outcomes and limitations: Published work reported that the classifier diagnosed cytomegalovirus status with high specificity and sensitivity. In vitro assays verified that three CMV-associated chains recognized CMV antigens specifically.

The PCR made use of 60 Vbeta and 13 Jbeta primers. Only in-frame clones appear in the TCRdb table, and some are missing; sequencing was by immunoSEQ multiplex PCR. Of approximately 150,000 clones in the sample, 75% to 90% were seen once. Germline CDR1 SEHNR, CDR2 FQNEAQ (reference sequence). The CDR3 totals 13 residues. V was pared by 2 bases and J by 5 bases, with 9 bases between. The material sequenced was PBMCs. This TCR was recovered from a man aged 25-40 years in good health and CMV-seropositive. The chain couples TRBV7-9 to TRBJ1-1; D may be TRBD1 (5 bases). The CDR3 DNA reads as TGTGCCAGCAGCTTAAAAGGGGTAACTGAAGCTTTCTTT. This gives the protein CASSLKGVTEAFF. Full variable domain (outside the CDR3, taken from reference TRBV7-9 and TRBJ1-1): DTGVSQNPRHKITKRGQNVTFRCDPISEHNRLYWYRQTLGQGPEFLTYFQNEAQLEKSRLLSDRFSAERPKGSFSTLEIQRTEQGDSAMYLCASSLKGVTEAFFGQGTRLTVV.